These T cell receptor beta chains were read from a single sample in a study of cytomegalovirus exposure and HLA in healthy donors. This table comes from immunoSEQ multiplex PCR, and its TCRdb copy is limited to in-frame clones, with some not included. The top ten clones hold more than 4% of a sample with approximately 150,000 clones, 70% to 85% of them seen once. What was sequenced was PBMCs. These receptors were taken from a man between 40 and 49 years old in good health and CMV-seronegative. Both conserved end residues are part of each CDR3. The D gene is left open where the match is weak. Where a row states a size, it is once, few, many or the class of an expanded clone; other rows omit it.

DNA: TGCAGCGTTGATGGGGGGGGCGATCAGCCCCAGCATTTT
CDR3: CSVDGGGDQPQHF
V: TRBV29-1
size: NA
J: TRBJ1-5
D: NA

DNA: TGTGCCATCAGAAACTCAGCGGGGGCAGATACGCAGTATTTT
CDR3: CAIRNSAGADTQYF
V: TRBV10-3
size: NA
J: TRBJ2-3
D: TRBD2

DNA: TGTGCCAGTAGGGCCGGGACACTTAACACCGGGGAGCTGTTTTTT
CDR3: CASRAGTLNTGELFF
V: TRBV19
size: NA
J: TRBJ2-2
D: NA

DNA: TGCGCCAGCAGCCAAGATCGCGAACGACTGAACACCGGGGAGCTGTTTTTT
CDR3: CASSQDRERLNTGELFF
V: TRBV4-3
size: NA
J: TRBJ2-2
D: NA

DNA: TGTGCCAGCAGTAGCCCCTCTTACGAGCAGTACTTC
CDR3: CASSSPSYEQYF
V: TRBV27
size: NA
J: TRBJ2-7
D: NA

DNA: TGTGCCAGCAGCTTAGGTCGGAGGGGGCGAGGGACTGAAGCTTTCTTT
CDR3: CASSLGRRGRGTEAFF
V: TRBV13
size: once
J: TRBJ1-1
D: TRBD1

DNA: TGTGCCAGCCTAGGAACTAGCGGTATGTACTACGAGCAGTACTTC
CDR3: CASLGTSGMYYEQYF
V: TRBV28
size: NA
J: TRBJ2-7
D: TRBD2

DNA: TGCGCCAGCAGCTGGAACGGGGGGAACCAAGAGACCCAGTACTTC
CDR3: CASSWNGGNQETQYF
V: TRBV5-1
size: once
J: TRBJ2-5
D: TRBD2

DNA: TGTGCCAGCAGCCAGCCTGGCAGGGGCCAGACCCAGTACTTC
CDR3: CASSQPGRGQTQYF
V: TRBV14
size: NA
J: TRBJ2-5
D: NA

DNA: TGTGCCAGCAGTTACTCGAATGAGCATAAAACGCAGTATTTT
CDR3: CASSYSNEHKTQYF
V: TRBV6-5
size: NA
J: TRBJ2-3
D: NA

DNA: TGCGCCAGCAGCCAAAGCCCTAGCTTTCCCTACGAGCAGTACTTC
CDR3: CASSQSPSFPYEQYF
V: TRBV4-1
size: NA
J: TRBJ2-7
D: NA

DNA: TGTGCCAGCAGACAAACGGGGACAGAAGGAAACACCATATATTTT
CDR3: CASRQTGTEGNTIYF
V: TRBV7-2
size: NA
J: TRBJ1-3
D: TRBD1

DNA: TGTGCCAGCCCCTGTTCAGGGGCGGGAGAGACCCAGTACTTC
CDR3: CASPCSGAGETQYF
V: TRBV6-5
size: NA
J: TRBJ2-5
D: NA

DNA: TGTGCTAGTGCCCCGGGTATGAACACTGAAGCTTTCTTT
CDR3: CASAPGMNTEAFF
V: TRBV12-5
size: NA
J: TRBJ1-1
D: NA

DNA: TGCGCCAGCAGTGTAGGGGTCCACGAGCAGTACTTC
CDR3: CASSVGVHEQYF
V: TRBV10-2
size: few
J: TRBJ2-7
D: NA

DNA: TGTGCCAGCAGCCCAGGTGTCCATCAGCCCCAGCATTTT
CDR3: CASSPGVHQPQHF
V: TRBV6-5
size: NA
J: TRBJ1-5
D: NA

DNA: TGTGCCTGCGACAGGCTTCCTAACTATGGCTACACCTTC
CDR3: CACDRLPNYGYTF
V: TRBV6-1
size: NA
J: TRBJ1-2
D: NA

DNA: TGTGCCAGCAGCGAGGACAGCGCGGGCTACACCTTC
CDR3: CASSEDSAGYTF
V: TRBV21-1
size: few
J: TRBJ1-2
D: NA

DNA: TGTGCCAGCAGCACCCGGACAGATACGAACACTGAAGCTTTCTTT
CDR3: CASSTRTDTNTEAFF
V: TRBV9
size: NA
J: TRBJ1-1
D: NA

DNA: TGTGCCTGGAGTGGACAGGGAGGCACTGAAGCTTTCTTT
CDR3: CAWSGQGGTEAFF
V: TRBV30
size: few
J: TRBJ1-1
D: TRBD1

DNA: TGCGCCAGCAGCTTACGTCCTGGCGGATCCACAGATACGCAGTATTTT
CDR3: CASSLRPGGSTDTQYF
V: TRBV5-1
size: NA
J: TRBJ2-3
D: NA

DNA: TGCGCCAGCAGCCCGTCCCCCCTCACAGATACGCAGTATTTT
CDR3: CASSPSPLTDTQYF
V: TRBV5-1
size: NA
J: TRBJ2-3
D: NA

DNA: TGTGCCAGCAGGGGACTAGCGGTTTCCGGGGAGCTGTTTTTT
CDR3: CASRGLAVSGELFF
V: TRBV6-1
size: once
J: TRBJ2-2
D: TRBD2

DNA: TGTGCCAGCAGCTTACAGGGTCACGGGAACACTGAAGCTTTCTTT
CDR3: CASSLQGHGNTEAFF
V: TRBV7-2
size: NA
J: TRBJ1-1
D: NA

DNA: TGCGCCAGCAGCTCGGGTCGGGGAAGTGGTTTGTTGGTAGCTTTCTTT
CDR3: CASSSGRGSGLLVAFF
V: TRBV5-1
size: NA
J: TRBJ1-1
D: NA

DNA: TGTGCCAGCAGCGGGACAGGGTCGGGCTATGGCTACACCTTC
CDR3: CASSGTGSGYGYTF
V: TRBV11-2
size: once
J: TRBJ1-2
D: TRBD1

DNA: TGTGCCAGCAGCAACCCCAGGACAACCGGGGAGCTGTTTTTT
CDR3: CASSNPRTTGELFF
V: TRBV7-2
size: NA
J: TRBJ2-2
D: NA

DNA: TGTGCCAGCAGCCCTAGCCGACAGGGAAGAGGAAACACCATATATTTT
CDR3: CASSPSRQGRGNTIYF
V: TRBV7-8
size: once
J: TRBJ1-3
D: TRBD1

DNA: TGTGCCAGCACCGGACAGGGGCCAAATAATTCACCCCTCCACTTT
CDR3: CASTGQGPNNSPLHF
V: TRBV5-4
size: NA
J: TRBJ1-6
D: TRBD1

DNA: TGCGCCAGCAGCTTGGGCGGGGGGGCCGGTACCGGGGAGCTGTTTTTT
CDR3: CASSLGGGAGTGELFF
V: TRBV5-1
size: NA
J: TRBJ2-2
D: TRBD2

DNA: TGTGCCAGCAGTGAAGCCTCTTGGGACAGAACTAATGAAAAACTGTTTTTT
CDR3: CASSEASWDRTNEKLFF
V: TRBV6-1
size: NA
J: TRBJ1-4
D: TRBD1

DNA: TGTGCCAGCAGAAAGACAGGGTTAGACAGAAATGAGCAGTTCTTC
CDR3: CASRKTGLDRNEQFF
V: TRBV6-1
size: NA
J: TRBJ2-1
D: TRBD1

DNA: TGTGCCAGCAGTTTGGACAGAGCAACTAATGAAAAACTGTTTTTT
CDR3: CASSLDRATNEKLFF
V: TRBV6-5
size: NA
J: TRBJ1-4
D: NA

DNA: TGTGCCAGCAGCCAATTAGGGAGTGCCGGGGAGCTGTTTTTT
CDR3: CASSQLGSAGELFF
V: TRBV4-2
size: few
J: TRBJ2-2
D: NA

DNA: TGTGCCAGCAGCCTAGGGACAGGTGGGTCCTACGAGCAGTACTTC
CDR3: CASSLGTGGSYEQYF
V: TRBV11-2
size: NA
J: TRBJ2-7
D: TRBD1

DNA: TGTGCCAGCAGCTTAAGGGGGCAAAATTCACCCCTCCACTTT
CDR3: CASSLRGQNSPLHF
V: TRBV7-2
size: NA
J: TRBJ1-6
D: TRBD1

DNA: TGTGCCAGTAGTATGTTCGGACAGGATCCTTTCTACGAGCAGTACTTC
CDR3: CASSMFGQDPFYEQYF
V: TRBV19
size: NA
J: TRBJ2-7
D: TRBD1

DNA: TGTGCCAGCAGTTACCGGCAGGGACAAGATACGCAGTATTTT
CDR3: CASSYRQGQDTQYF
V: TRBV6-5
size: NA
J: TRBJ2-3
D: NA

DNA: TGTGCCAGCAGCTTAGATTGGGACTCAGATACGCAGTATTTT
CDR3: CASSLDWDSDTQYF
V: TRBV7-9
size: NA
J: TRBJ2-3
D: NA

DNA: TGCGCCAGCAGCCGGCCGGGGACTTCCCGCGAGCAGTACTTC
CDR3: CASSRPGTSREQYF
V: TRBV5-1
size: NA
J: TRBJ2-7
D: NA

DNA: TGTGCCAGTCTCCCCAGGCTGACTAACTATGGCTACACCTTC
CDR3: CASLPRLTNYGYTF
V: TRBV5-6
size: NA
J: TRBJ1-2
D: NA

DNA: TGTGCCAGTAGTGAGACAGGGGCTCGCCTACCCCAGCATTTT
CDR3: CASSETGARLPQHF
V: TRBV19
size: NA
J: TRBJ1-5
D: TRBD1

DNA: TGTGCCAGCAGCCACCATTTTGGGGGCCCGACGAACACCGGGGAGCTGTTTTTT
CDR3: CASSHHFGGPTNTGELFF
V: TRBV4-2
size: NA
J: TRBJ2-2
D: NA

DNA: TGCGCCAGCAGCTTGGCTTTCGGGGACAGGACGTACGAGCAGTACTTC
CDR3: CASSLAFGDRTYEQYF
V: TRBV5-1
size: NA
J: TRBJ2-7
D: TRBD1

DNA: TGCAGCGTTGAAGAGGGGTGGGGGAGGTATGGCTACACCTTC
CDR3: CSVEEGWGRYGYTF
V: TRBV29-1
size: few
J: TRBJ1-2
D: NA

DNA: TGCGCCAGCAGCCTCAGTGGGCAGGGCCATGGCTACACCTTC
CDR3: CASSLSGQGHGYTF
V: TRBV5-1
size: NA
J: TRBJ1-2
D: NA

DNA: TGTGCCAGCAGCTTAGGGGGGGGCAGGCAAGAGACCCAGTACTTC
CDR3: CASSLGGGRQETQYF
V: TRBV7-8
size: NA
J: TRBJ2-5
D: NA

DNA: TGTGCCAGCAGTCTTGCCGTTGGCCTCTACGAGCAGTACTTC
CDR3: CASSLAVGLYEQYF
V: TRBV27
size: NA
J: TRBJ2-7
D: NA

DNA: TGCGCCAGCAGCATACAGGGGGAGCCCGGGGAGCTGTTTTTT
CDR3: CASSIQGEPGELFF
V: TRBV5-1
size: NA
J: TRBJ2-2
D: TRBD1

DNA: TGCGCCAGCAGCCAGACCTGGGGCAGCCATCAGCCCCAGCATTTT
CDR3: CASSQTWGSHQPQHF
V: TRBV4-1
size: NA
J: TRBJ1-5
D: NA

DNA: TGTGCCAGCAGTTACGGGGGGACTAGCACAGATACGCAGTATTTT
CDR3: CASSYGGTSTDTQYF
V: TRBV6-5
size: NA
J: TRBJ2-3
D: NA

DNA: TGTGCCAGCAGCGTACCCGCCGGGGAGCTGTTTTTT
CDR3: CASSVPAGELFF
V: TRBV9
size: NA
J: TRBJ2-2
D: NA

DNA: TGCGCCAGCAGCCCCGATATAGTGACAGATACGCAGTATTTT
CDR3: CASSPDIVTDTQYF
V: TRBV4-1
size: NA
J: TRBJ2-3
D: NA

DNA: TGTGCCAGCAGTGCCGTGGGGGGATACAATGAGCAGTTCTTC
CDR3: CASSAVGGYNEQFF
V: TRBV2
size: NA
J: TRBJ2-1
D: NA

DNA: TGTGCCAGTAGTGGCCCCCCCGGACAGGGGGAGAGGGGCACTGAAGCTTTCTTT
CDR3: CASSGPPGQGERGTEAFF
V: TRBV19
size: NA
J: TRBJ1-1
D: TRBD1

DNA: TGTGCCAGCAGCCAAGTGAAAAGGGGACAGGGGCCTGAAAAACTGTTTTTT
CDR3: CASSQVKRGQGPEKLFF
V: TRBV4-2
size: NA
J: TRBJ1-4
D: TRBD1

DNA: TGTGCCAGCAGCTTCCGGGGGTCCGGGGAGACCCAGTACTTC
CDR3: CASSFRGSGETQYF
V: TRBV7-9
size: NA
J: TRBJ2-5
D: NA